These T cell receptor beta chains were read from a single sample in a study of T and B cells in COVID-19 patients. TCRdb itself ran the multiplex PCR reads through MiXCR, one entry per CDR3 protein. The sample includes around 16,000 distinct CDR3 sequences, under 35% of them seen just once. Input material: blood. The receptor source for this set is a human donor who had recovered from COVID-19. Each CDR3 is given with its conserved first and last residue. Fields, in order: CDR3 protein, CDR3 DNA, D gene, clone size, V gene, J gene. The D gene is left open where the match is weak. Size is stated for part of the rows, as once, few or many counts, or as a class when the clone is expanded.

CDR3aa: CASSTRTGPTEAFF
CDR3nt: TGTGCCAGCAGCACCCGGACAGGCCCCACTGAAGCTTTCTTT
d_gene: TRBD1
abundance: .
v_gene: TRBV5-6
j_gene: TRBJ1-1

CDR3aa: CASCYRDGELFF
CDR3nt: TGTGCCAGTTGTTACAGGGACGGGGAGCTGTTTTTT
d_gene: .
abundance: medium-sized
v_gene: TRBV19
j_gene: TRBJ2-2

CDR3aa: CASSNRLAATYEQYF
CDR3nt: TGCGCCAGCAGCAACCGACTAGCGGCAACCTACGAGCAGTACTTC
d_gene: TRBD2
abundance: .
v_gene: TRBV5-1
j_gene: TRBJ2-7

CDR3aa: CSVRTTGELFF
CDR3nt: TGCAGCGTTCGTACCACCGGGGAGCTGTTTTTT
d_gene: .
abundance: medium-sized
v_gene: TRBV29-1
j_gene: TRBJ2-2

CDR3aa: CASSASGGATDTQYF
CDR3nt: TGTGCCAGCAGTGCTAGCGGGGGGGCCACAGATACGCAGTATTTT
d_gene: TRBD2
abundance: medium-sized
v_gene: TRBV6-4
j_gene: TRBJ2-3

CDR3aa: CASNVYSSGGYNEQFF
CDR3nt: TGTGCCAGCAACGTTTACTCTAGCGGGGGTTACAATGAGCAGTTCTTC
d_gene: TRBD2
abundance: many
v_gene: TRBV5-5
j_gene: TRBJ2-1

CDR3aa: CASSLFGQVFTEAFF
CDR3nt: TGTGCCAGCAGTTTATTCGGACAGGTCTTCACTGAAGCTTTCTTT
d_gene: TRBD1
abundance: .
v_gene: TRBV28
j_gene: TRBJ1-1

CDR3aa: CASSFPQAPRTEAFF
CDR3nt: TGTGCCAGCAGCTTCCCCCAGGCACCGAGGACTGAAGCTTTCTTT
d_gene: .
abundance: .
v_gene: TRBV5-4
j_gene: TRBJ1-1

CDR3aa: CASSLARGGTASSYKQYF
CDR3nt: TGTGCCAGCAGCTTGGCTCGAGGCGGGACCGCCAGCTCCTACAAGCAGTACTTC
d_gene: .
abundance: .
v_gene: TRBV7-2
j_gene: TRBJ2-7

CDR3aa: CASSRGHGGSGRAYEQYF
CDR3nt: TGTGCCAGCAGCCGCGGACACGGGGGAAGCGGGAGGGCCTACGAGCAGTACTTC
d_gene: TRBD2
abundance: many
v_gene: TRBV6-5
j_gene: TRBJ2-7

CDR3aa: CSALPGGHEQFF
CDR3nt: TGCAGTGCCCTTCCGGGGGGCCATGAGCAGTTCTTC
d_gene: .
abundance: .
v_gene: TRBV20-1
j_gene: TRBJ2-1

CDR3aa: CASSGTGGDNQPQHF
CDR3nt: TGTGCCAGCAGTGGGACAGGGGGAGATAATCAGCCCCAGCATTTT
d_gene: TRBD1
abundance: few
v_gene: TRBV6-5
j_gene: TRBJ1-5

CDR3aa: CASRQGYSYEQYF
CDR3nt: TGTGCCAGTCGACAGGGCTACTCCTACGAGCAGTACTTC
d_gene: TRBD1
abundance: .
v_gene: TRBV28
j_gene: TRBJ2-7

CDR3aa: CASSDGSGPYNEQFF
CDR3nt: TGTGCCAGCAGTGACGGTAGCGGACCCTACAATGAGCAGTTCTTC
d_gene: .
abundance: .
v_gene: TRBV6-4
j_gene: TRBJ2-1

CDR3aa: CASSLEGTSGSWGDTQYF
CDR3nt: TGTGCCAGCAGCTTGGAGGGGACTAGCGGGAGTTGGGGGGATACGCAGTATTTT
d_gene: TRBD2
abundance: few
v_gene: TRBV5-5
j_gene: TRBJ2-3

CDR3aa: CASSIDVYSSNYGYTF
CDR3nt: TGTGCCAGTAGTATAGATGTCTACTCCTCTAACTATGGCTACACCTTC
d_gene: .
abundance: many
v_gene: TRBV19
j_gene: TRBJ1-2

CDR3aa: CSVAGPYEQYF
CDR3nt: TGCAGCGTTGCCGGTCCCTACGAGCAGTACTTC
d_gene: .
abundance: medium-sized
v_gene: TRBV29-1
j_gene: TRBJ2-7

CDR3aa: CASVTSGRSYEQYF
CDR3nt: TGTGCCAGTGTTACTAGCGGGCGCTCCTACGAGCAGTACTTC
d_gene: TRBD2
abundance: many
v_gene: TRBV6-2/TRBV6-3
j_gene: TRBJ2-7

CDR3aa: CSVEGAWDYNEQFF
CDR3nt: TGCAGCGTTGAGGGGGCCTGGGACTACAATGAGCAGTTCTTC
d_gene: .
abundance: medium-sized
v_gene: TRBV29-1
j_gene: TRBJ2-1

CDR3aa: CASVQLRGIYHTEAFF
CDR3nt: TGTGCCAGCGTGCAATTGAGGGGAATTTATCACACTGAAGCTTTCTTT
d_gene: .
abundance: .
v_gene: TRBV5-5
j_gene: TRBJ1-1

CDR3aa: CASSPDRGRRGRPNTGELFF
CDR3nt: TGTGCCAGCAGTCCGGACAGGGGCCGCCGGGGAAGACCGAACACCGGGGAGCTGTTTTTT
d_gene: TRBD1
abundance: .
v_gene: TRBV27
j_gene: TRBJ2-2

CDR3aa: CASSEYPNTEAFF
CDR3nt: TGTGCCAGTTCCGAGTATCCGAACACTGAAGCTTTCTTT
d_gene: .
abundance: many
v_gene: TRBV19
j_gene: TRBJ1-1

CDR3aa: CASSLGMVTGRTGELFF
CDR3nt: TGCGCCAGCAGCTTGGGGATGGTAACAGGGCGCACCGGGGAGCTGTTTTTT
d_gene: .
abundance: few
v_gene: TRBV5-1
j_gene: TRBJ2-2

CDR3aa: CASSYSVNKGNTEAFF
CDR3nt: TGTGCCAGCAGTTACTCGGTTAACAAGGGGAACACTGAAGCTTTCTTT
d_gene: .
abundance: few
v_gene: TRBV6-5
j_gene: TRBJ1-1

CDR3aa: CAWSQGAGGYTF
CDR3nt: TGTGCCTGGTCTCAGGGGGCGGGCGGCTACACCTTC
d_gene: TRBD1
abundance: .
v_gene: TRBV30
j_gene: TRBJ1-2

CDR3aa: CASSFPLAGASGEQFF
CDR3nt: TGTGCCAGCAGTTTCCCCCTAGCGGGAGCATCGGGAGAGCAGTTCTTC
d_gene: TRBD2
abundance: many
v_gene: TRBV12-3/TRBV12-4
j_gene: TRBJ2-1

CDR3aa: CASSEILWDRGRNEQFF
CDR3nt: TGTGCCAGCAGTGAAATTTTATGGGACAGGGGGCGGAATGAGCAGTTCTTC
d_gene: TRBD1
abundance: .
v_gene: TRBV6-5
j_gene: TRBJ2-1

CDR3aa: CASKRGMTYGYTF
CDR3nt: TGTGCCAGTAAAAGGGGAATGACCTATGGCTACACCTTC
d_gene: .
abundance: medium-sized
v_gene: TRBV19
j_gene: TRBJ1-2

CDR3aa: CASSWGLAGGHTGELFF
CDR3nt: TGTGCCAGCAGTTGGGGACTAGCGGGAGGCCACACCGGGGAGCTGTTTTTT
d_gene: TRBD2
abundance: medium-sized
v_gene: TRBV11-1
j_gene: TRBJ2-2

CDR3aa: CASSYTLNTEAFF
CDR3nt: TGTGCCAGCAGTTACACGTTGAACACTGAAGCTTTCTTT
d_gene: .
abundance: .
v_gene: TRBV6-5
j_gene: TRBJ1-1

CDR3aa: CASKETGGQGSYEQYF
CDR3nt: TGTGCCAGTAAGGAGACCGGGGGACAGGGCTCCTACGAGCAGTACTTC
d_gene: TRBD1
abundance: medium-sized
v_gene: TRBV19
j_gene: TRBJ2-7

CDR3aa: CASTERRGASRNTIYF
CDR3nt: TGTGCCAGTACCGAGAGGCGGGGAGCCAGTAGAAACACCATATATTTT
d_gene: .
abundance: many
v_gene: TRBV19
j_gene: TRBJ1-3

CDR3aa: CASSEQSYNEQFF
CDR3nt: TGTGCCAGCAGTGAACAAAGCTACAATGAGCAGTTCTTC
d_gene: .
abundance: many
v_gene: TRBV12-3/TRBV12-4
j_gene: TRBJ2-1

CDR3aa: CASSTRTGSGAPQHF
CDR3nt: TGTGCCAGCAGTACCCGGACCGGCTCCGGGGCGCCCCAGCATTTT
d_gene: .
abundance: few
v_gene: TRBV6-1
j_gene: TRBJ1-5

CDR3aa: CASSLVRGVSSYEQYF
CDR3nt: TGTGCCAGCAGCTTAGTAAGGGGGGTAAGCTCCTACGAGCAGTACTTC
d_gene: .
abundance: .
v_gene: TRBV7-9
j_gene: TRBJ2-7

CDR3aa: CASSLIGLAGPQETQYF
CDR3nt: TGTGCCAGCTCACTAATTGGACTAGCGGGCCCCCAAGAGACCCAGTACTTC
d_gene: TRBD2
abundance: .
v_gene: TRBV18
j_gene: TRBJ2-5

CDR3aa: CAWSRGITQAFF
CDR3nt: TGTGCCTGGAGTAGAGGGATAACTCAAGCTTTCTTT
d_gene: .
abundance: .
v_gene: TRBV30
j_gene: TRBJ1-1

CDR3aa: CASSYRVHEQFF
CDR3nt: TGTGCCAGCAGTTACAGGGTCCATGAGCAGTTCTTC
d_gene: .
abundance: .
v_gene: TRBV6-2/TRBV6-3
j_gene: TRBJ2-1

CDR3aa: CASSTSGGSTDTQYF
CDR3nt: TGTGCCAGCAGTACTAGCGGGGGGTCGACAGATACGCAGTATTTT
d_gene: TRBD2
abundance: few
v_gene: TRBV6-4
j_gene: TRBJ2-3

CDR3aa: CASGSSVSAGELFF
CDR3nt: TGTGCCAGCGGCTCTAGCGTCTCCGCCGGGGAGCTGTTTTTT
d_gene: .
abundance: many
v_gene: TRBV6-5
j_gene: TRBJ2-2

CDR3aa: CASPTDTQYF
CDR3nt: TGTGCCAGCCCAACAGATACGCAGTATTTT
d_gene: .
abundance: medium-sized
v_gene: TRBV27
j_gene: TRBJ2-3

CDR3aa: CASRKAGGGSPLHF
CDR3nt: TGTGCCAGCAGGAAGGCAGGGGGAGGATCACCCCTCCACTTT
d_gene: TRBD1
abundance: few
v_gene: TRBV12-3/TRBV12-4
j_gene: TRBJ1-6

CDR3aa: CASSPHVGRPEAFF
CDR3nt: TGTGCCAGCAGCCCTCACGTCGGGCGGCCTGAAGCTTTCTTT
d_gene: .
abundance: .
v_gene: TRBV5-6
j_gene: TRBJ1-1

CDR3aa: CASSPRVGAEAFF
CDR3nt: TGTGCCAGCAGTCCACGAGTGGGGGCTGAAGCTTTCTTT
d_gene: .
abundance: .
v_gene: TRBV27
j_gene: TRBJ1-1

CDR3aa: CASRPSVGSTDTQYF
CDR3nt: TGTGCCAGCAGGCCCTCAGTGGGTAGCACAGATACGCAGTATTTT
d_gene: .
abundance: medium-sized
v_gene: TRBV6-5
j_gene: TRBJ2-3

CDR3aa: CASSGGDYNEQFF
CDR3nt: TGTGCCAGCAGCGGAGGGGACTACAATGAGCAGTTCTTC
d_gene: .
abundance: .
v_gene: TRBV6-4
j_gene: TRBJ2-1

CDR3aa: CASSPLSPGDGGNTIYF
CDR3nt: TGTGCCAGCAGTCCCTTATCTCCAGGGGATGGTGGAAACACCATATATTTT
d_gene: .
abundance: .
v_gene: TRBV12-3/TRBV12-4
j_gene: TRBJ1-3

CDR3aa: CSARDQGTSGHYEQYF
CDR3nt: TGCAGTGCTAGAGATCAGGGGACTAGCGGACACTACGAGCAGTACTTC
d_gene: TRBD2
abundance: .
v_gene: TRBV20-1
j_gene: TRBJ2-7

CDR3aa: CAISVGRGSGETQYF
CDR3nt: TGTGCCATCAGTGTCGGCAGGGGGAGCGGAGAGACCCAGTACTTC
d_gene: TRBD1
abundance: few
v_gene: TRBV10-3
j_gene: TRBJ2-5

CDR3aa: CASSYSYRDSEQYF
CDR3nt: TGTGCCAGCAGTTATTCGTATAGGGACTCAGAGCAGTACTTC
d_gene: .
abundance: many
v_gene: TRBV6-5
j_gene: TRBJ2-7

CDR3aa: CASSLEGRSGGASYEQYF
CDR3nt: TGTGCCAGCAGCTTAGAAGGTCGGAGCGGGGGGGCCTCCTACGAGCAGTACTTC
d_gene: TRBD2
abundance: many
v_gene: TRBV7-6
j_gene: TRBJ2-7

CDR3aa: CASRPTGMAYEQYF
CDR3nt: TGTGCCAGTCGCCCGACAGGGATGGCCTACGAGCAGTACTTC
d_gene: TRBD1
abundance: medium-sized
v_gene: TRBV19
j_gene: TRBJ2-7

CDR3aa: CASKGPGANVLTF
CDR3nt: TGTGCCAGCAAGGGCCCCGGGGCCAACGTCCTGACTTTC
d_gene: .
abundance: .
v_gene: TRBV14
j_gene: TRBJ2-6

CDR3aa: CARSLVIAIYEQYF
CDR3nt: TGTGCCAGAAGCTTGGTTATTGCGATATACGAGCAGTACTTC
d_gene: .
abundance: .
v_gene: TRBV5-3
j_gene: TRBJ2-7

CDR3aa: CAWSVQGLNQPQHF
CDR3nt: TGTGCCTGGAGTGTACAGGGCCTCAATCAGCCCCAGCATTTT
d_gene: .
abundance: .
v_gene: TRBV30
j_gene: TRBJ1-5

CDR3aa: CASSPSRVSNSPLHF
CDR3nt: TGTGCCAGTAGTCCTTCCAGGGTTAGTAATTCACCCCTCCACTTT
d_gene: .
abundance: medium-sized
v_gene: TRBV19
j_gene: TRBJ1-6

CDR3aa: CASSITWTGVKGYTF
CDR3nt: TGTGCCAGTAGTATAACCTGGACAGGGGTAAAAGGCTACACCTTC
d_gene: TRBD1
abundance: many
v_gene: TRBV19
j_gene: TRBJ1-2